This section outlines one T cell receptor (beta chain) sequence together with its context. Its antigen remains unknown. This record belongs to a study of OX40 agonist ivuxolimab in advanced cancers. Study-level information: Participants could have had prior anti-PD-1, anti-PD-L1 or anti-CTLA-4 therapy, and about 40% had some. Overall study results and limits: Expanded clones tended on average to be more numerous among CD8+ T cells than CD4+.

Germline V lookup: CDR1 MGHRA, CDR2 YSYEKL. V was clipped by 1 base and J by 3 bases, with 8 bases between them. CDR3 size: 14 residues. Prior autoimmune disease or systemic immunosuppression barred patients. Sequencing used immunoSEQ multiplex PCR; TCRdb keeps in-frame clones, though not all of them. Of roughly 42,000 clones in the sample, 75% to 90% were seen once. The J gene is TRBJ2-3, the V gene TRBV4-1; the D is unclear. The source material was CD4+ or CD8+ T cells sorted from blood, sampled in a trial of the OX40 agonist ivuxolimab. The receptor was isolated from an adult with an advanced solid tumor such as melanoma, head and neck, liver or kidney cancer. The CDR3 DNA reads as TGCGCCAGCAGCCAAGTGGTGGGGACAGATACGCAGTATTTT. This translates into CASSQVVGTDTQYF.